A single T cell receptor beta chain is shown here with its context. In its sample, this clonotype was seen a few times. Its antigen is still unknown. Per-nucleotide qualities are absent, and no much larger clonotype sits a single base away. These data come from a study of T cells in Graves' hyperthyroidism and ophthalmopathy (dated by TCRdb to between 2018 and 2020). Concerning the study at large: Peripheral blood samples were taken at initial diagnosis, before any treatment was given. A discovery cohort of roughly 100 patients, roughly 40 with Graves' ophthalmopathy and more than 55 with stable Graves' hyperthyroidism, was used to find distinguishing TCR V-J signatures. After blood sampling, hyperthyroidism patients were treated with methimazole at a starting dose of 30 mg daily, and ophthalmopathy patients were treated with high-dose intravenous methylprednisolone. The paper reports TCR Vbeta CDR3 sequencing of 140 or so peripheral blood samples: 43 ophthalmopathy, some 80 hyperthyroidism and approximately 17 progressor patients. The 90 or so discovery patients were randomly split 7:3 into training and test sets. In several Graves' hyperthyroidism patients, the study also compared T-cell repertoires from thyroid tissue with T-cell repertoires from blood. Prospective prediction of ophthalmopathy was tested in an independent validation cohort of 18 hyperthyroidism patients and some 17 patients who later progressed to ophthalmopathy. Summary of the overall study and its limitations: Blood samples also contained most of the expanded thyroid clonotypes (frequency above 0.001), which suggests that blood repertoires may reflect thyroid immune responses. Ophthalmopathy was separated from stable hyperthyroidism by a 13 V-J signature model, with approximately 90% sensitivity and about 81% specificity obtained in cross-validation and 80%/75% obtained in testing. In validation, progression to ophthalmopathy was predicted by the model with nearly 71% sensitivity and roughly 76% specificity, a median of about 6.4 months before onset. Sample size was not statistically predetermined, and blinding of investigators to group allocation was not performed.

Graves' hyperthyroidism was defined as stable when no progression to ophthalmopathy occurred over 18 months of follow-up. The hyperthyroidism patients were between 18 and 65 years old and newly diagnosed, with a disease duration of less than 2 months. Exclusion was applied to patients with uncontrolled infections, other autoimmune diseases, pregnancy or lactation. Clinical symptoms, serum thyroxine and TRAb, thyroid ultrasound, and orbital computed tomography formed the basis for the diagnoses. PBMCs were isolated from about 9.2 ml of fresh peripheral blood by Ficoll-Paque density gradient centrifugation. Trizol reagent was used to extract total RNA, and RNA quality was then checked on an Agilent 2100 Bioanalyzer. TCR beta CDR3 regions were amplified from RNA transcripts. The TCR CDR3 was subjected to a first round of RT-PCR using the HTBI primer set and the Qiagen OneStep RT-PCR kit. The libraries were constructed in a second round of multiplex PCR and then size-selected and purified. Libraries were sequenced paired-end with 100 bp reads on an Illumina HiSeq2000. In the original analysis: SOAPnuke was used to process the raw data, with reads discarded if the reads contained adapters or uncalled bases, had a mean Phred below 15, or lacked an exact constant-primer or identifier match. COPE v1.2.5 was used to merge high-quality paired reads, and clonotypes were defined as unique nucleotide sequences. MiTCR v1.1 was used to align clonotypes to the IMGT TRBV, TRBD and TRBJ reference segments. Only V-J combinations with frequency above 0.0001, covering approximately 99% of repertoires, were analysed. The TCS score was defined as F50 (clonal expansion) divided by E x V (chaos), with BLOSUM62-based TCRdist calculated between CDR3 peptides within each V-J. Welch's t-statistics and random forest reduced 500 to 550 V-J features to 10 to 15, which were used in a naive Bayes classifier (R e1071). TCRdb reprocessing: public reads trimmed at Q25 with fastp, clones called with MiXCR, in-frame beta chains kept. Entries are consolidated by CDR3 protein sequence, retaining the most common genes and DNA. The V and J calls were determined by TCRdb, not by the authors. The sample profile shows around 690,000 distinct CDR3 sequences; roughly 17% of them were found once. About a sixth of the sample is held by the ten biggest clonotypes.

Per the germline V gene, LGHNA is the CDR1 and YNFKEQ is the CDR2. Cut back by 2 bases and 0 bases, the V and J ends lie 21 bases apart. The CDR3 measures 19 amino acids from cysteine to phenylalanine. Kept here is only the CDR3 DNA, which spans 57 bases and is read in frame from base 1. The receptor's source is a man aged 45-65 years with Graves' hyperthyroidism. The sequence is built from TRBV4-2 and TRBJ2-3; a weak D assignment points to TRBD2 (6 bases agree). Sequences were obtained from blood. The CDR3 protein: CASSQQLSGPIASTDTQYF. The sequence in DNA is TGTGCCAGCAGCCAACAACTTAGCGGACCCATAGCTAGCACAGATACGCAGTATTTT.